These 24 T cell receptor beta chains originate from one sample sequenced in a study of cytomegalovirus exposure and HLA in healthy donors. With 60 Vbeta and 13 Jbeta primers, the PCR was carried out. Only in-frame clones appear in the TCRdb table, and some are missing; sequencing was by immunoSEQ multiplex PCR. The repertoire includes about 120,000 clones, roughly 70% of them detected once, and roughly 8.3% sits in the top ten. Sequenced input: PBMCs. These receptor sequences come from a man aged 18 to 29 in good health and CMV-seropositive.

The DNA of the CDR3 is TGCGCCAGCAGCTTGGTTGGCAGTCTGAACACTGAAGCTTTCTTT. This encodes CASSLVGSLNTEAFF. J is TRBJ1-1 and V is TRBV5-1; no reliable D call. V lost 0 bases and J lost 0, with 9 bases in between. The germline CDR1 and CDR2 sequences are SGHRS and YFSETQ. This CDR3 contains 15 residues.

V usage is TRBV5-1 and J usage is TRBJ2-3; 11 nucleotides align to TRBD2. After removal of 1 base from V and 2 bases from J, the junction contained 9 bases not matched to a gene. This CDR3 region has 18 residues. The V gene's germline CDR1 is SGHRS and CDR2 YFSETQ. This chain's CDR3 is CASSLIPSGGTDTDTQYF. The CDR3 bases are TGCGCCAGCAGCTTGATTCCTAGCGGGGGGACCGACACAGATACGCAGTATTTT. Drawing the rest from reference TRBV5-1 and TRBJ2-3, the complete variable domain is KAGVTQTPRYLIKTRGQQVTLSCSPISGHRSVSWYQQTPGQGLQFLFEYFSETQRNKGNFPGRFSGRQFSNSRSEMNVSTLELGDSALYLCASSLIPSGGTDTDTQYFGPGTRLTVL.

This clone was counted a few times. This sequence joins TRBV7-2 and TRBJ1-2; TRBD1 matches at 7 bases. The ends lost 5 bases at V and 2 bases at J; junction bases unmatched: 5. Germline-derived CDR1 and CDR2 are SGHTA and FQGNSA. The CDR3 contains 14 residues. The CDR3 sequence is CASSLETGNYGYTF. As DNA, the CDR3 is TGTGCCAGCAGCCTAGAGACAGGGAACTATGGCTACACCTTC.

This sequence joins TRBV11-3 and TRBJ2-7; D is undetermined. Per germline, CDR1 SGHNT and CDR2 YENEEA. The CDR3 has 12 amino acids. Trimming removed 4 bases from V and 6 bases from J, with 10 bases in between. The CDR3 loop is CASSSSGAEQYF. The CDR3 bases are TGTGCCAGCAGCTCGTCAGGCGCCGAGCAGTACTTC.

This clone was counted a few times. The J gene is TRBJ2-1, the V gene TRBV15; D might be TRBD2 (6 bases). Germline CDR1 is LNHNV and CDR2 is YYDKDF (reference sequence). This CDR3 region has 17 residues. Between the trimmed V and J ends, which lost 2 bases and 6 bases, there was a span of 20 bases. CDR3 sequence: CATSRNAGRVSGNEQFF. In DNA form, the CDR3 reads TGTGCCACCAGCAGAAATGCCGGCAGGGTTAGCGGCAATGAGCAGTTCTTC.

V and J are TRBV13 and TRBJ2-3, with D tentatively TRBD2 (5 bases). V was trimmed by 0 bases and J by 1 base, leaving 8 bases between them. Germline CDR1 reads PRHDT; CDR2 reads FYEKMQ (reference sequence). The CDR3 contains 15 residues. The CDR3, as DNA: TGTGCCAGCAGCTTAGGGGAGGTGGGCACAGATACGCAGTATTTT. As protein: CASSLGEVGTDTQYF.

The chain combines TRBV7-7 with TRBJ1-5, with TRBD1 matching 7 bases. The CDR3 length is 14 residues. CDR1 SSHAT and CDR2 FNYEAQ come from the germline V gene (reference sequence). The V and J ends lost 8 bases and 7 bases, in that order; junction bases with no gene match: 11. The CDR3 DNA follows: TGTGCCAGCGAGAGAACAGGGGAACGGCAGCCCCAGCATTTT. It yields the protein CASERTGERQPQHF.

The genes are TRBV19 and TRBJ2-7; weak D call: TRBD2 (6 bases). This CDR3 has 14 amino acids. The germline V gene encodes CDR1 LNHDA and CDR2 SQIVND (reference sequence). V lost 3 bases and J 2 bases, leaving 11 bases between the germline ends. CDR3 protein: CASSIGGATYEQYV. The CDR3 nucleotides are TGTGCCAGTAGTATCGGCGGGGCTACCTACGAGCAGTACGTC.

The CDR3 DNA reads TGTGCCAGCAGCGTAGTTTCGACTAGCGGGGGGGCCATCGGTACGCAGTATTTT. This encodes CASSVVSTSGGAIGTQYF. J is TRBJ2-3 and V is TRBV9, with 14 bases matching TRBD2. CDR3 length: 18 amino acids. Germline CDR1 is SGDLS and CDR2 is YYNGEE. V lost 0 bases, J lost 8 bases, and 11 bases stayed unmatched.

The chain has TRBV30 and TRBJ2-4; weak D call: TRBD1 (5 bases). Germline assignment: CDR1 GTSNPN and CDR2 SVGIG (reference sequence). The CDR3 length is 12 residues. Trimming removed 1 base at V and 8 bases at J, with 9 bases between. CDR3 in amino acids: CAWSATGDIQYF. The CDR3 region has the DNA TGTGCCTGGAGTGCAACAGGCGACATTCAGTACTTC.

The chain couples TRBV5-8 to TRBJ2-1, with 8 bases aligning to TRBD2. The length of the CDR3 is 15 residues. V shed 0 bases and J 6 bases; nucleotides not matched to a gene: 5. CDR1 is SGHTS and CDR2 is YDEGEE in the germline V gene. The CDR3 coding sequence is TGTGCCAGCAGCTTGGGTTTTAGCGGGGCCAATGAGCAGTTCTTC. Residues: CASSLGFSGANEQFF. The whole variable domain, remainder taken from reference TRBV5-8 and TRBJ2-1, is EAGVTQSPTHLIKTRGQQATLRCSPISGHTSVYWYQQALGLGLQFLLWYDEGEERNRGNFPPRFSGRQFPNYSSELNVNALELEDSALYLCASSLGFSGANEQFFGPGTRLTVL.

The chain combines TRBV15 with TRBJ2-7; a possible D gene is TRBD2 (5 bases). The length of the CDR3 is 15 residues. The germline CDR1 and CDR2 sequences are LNHNV and YYDKDF (reference sequence). The V end lost 3 bases, the J end lost 5 bases, and 17 bases lay between the germline ends. CDR3 amino acids: CATSRGGLSGDEQYF. The DNA of the CDR3 is TGTGCCACCAGCAGGGGTGGCCTCTCCGGGGACGAGCAGTACTTC.

This chain links TRBV14 with TRBJ1-6; tentatively, D is TRBD1 (6 bases). The V and J ends lost 3 bases and 12 bases respectively, with 21 bases between them. The CDR3 totals 16 residues. CDR1 is SGHDN and CDR2 is FVKESK in the germline V gene. The CDR3 sequence is CASSHQAQGPRVPLHF. CDR3 DNA sequence: TGTGCCAGCAGCCACCAGGCACAGGGACCAAGGGTACCCCTCCACTTT.

This chain links TRBV29-1 with TRBJ2-7; TRBD2 might be the D (6 bases). CDR1 and CDR2 from the germline V gene are SQVTM and ANQGSEA. The germline V and J ends were trimmed by 7 bases and 1 base, with 14 bases remaining between them. The CDR3 totals 13 residues. CDR3 region: CSERRDFSYEQYV. Here the CDR3 DNA reads TGCAGCGAGAGGAGGGACTTTTCCTACGAGCAGTACGTC.

The rearrangement links TRBV29-1 to TRBJ2-5, with D tentatively TRBD2 (5 bases). The length of the CDR3 is 11 residues. The germline V and J ends were trimmed by 8 bases and 7 bases, with 14 bases remaining between them. Germline V lookup: CDR1 SQVTM, CDR2 ANQGSEA. In DNA, the CDR3 is TGCAGCACTGAGGTAGGAGGGACCCAGTACTTC. Amino acids: CSTEVGGTQYF.

V and J are TRBV7-2 and TRBJ1-6, with D possibly TRBD1 on 6 matching bases. The germline CDR1 and CDR2 sequences are SGHTA and FQGNSA. This CDR3 is built from 15 residues. V was cut by 2 bases and J by 12 bases, with 17 bases left in between. CDR3 nucleotide sequence: TGTGCCAGCAGCTTATCCAGGGGAGAACGCGGACCCCTCCACTTT. Amino acids: CASSLSRGERGPLHF. Complete variable domain (other parts from reference TRBV7-2 and TRBJ1-6): GAGVSQSPSNKVTEKGKDVELRCDPISGHTALYWYRQSLGQGLEFLIYFQGNSAPDKSGLPSDRFSAERTGGSVSTLTIQRTQQEDSAVYLCASSLSRGERGPLHFGNGTRLTVT.

The chain carries TRBV28 and TRBJ1-6; D unclear. The germline V gene has CDR1 MDHEN and CDR2 SYDVKM. V gave up 2 bases and J gave up 7 bases, with 9 bases separating them. CDR3 size: 14 residues. The chain's CDR3 is CASSLIGRNSPLHF. Written as DNA, the CDR3 is TGTGCCAGCAGTTTAATAGGGAGGAATTCACCCCTCCACTTT. Combining the CDR3 with reference TRBV28 and TRBJ1-6 gives the whole variable domain DVKVTQSSRYLVKRTGEKVFLECVQDMDHENMFWYRQDPGLGLRLIYFSYDVKMKEKGDIPEGYSVSREKKERFSLILESASTNQTSMYLCASSLIGRNSPLHFGNGTRLTVT.

This clone came up a few times. The J gene is TRBJ2-1, the V gene TRBV5-1, with D possibly matching TRBD2 (6 bases). V was trimmed by 7 bases and J by 3 bases, leaving 14 bases between them. CDR1 SGHRS and CDR2 YFSETQ come from the germline V gene. The CDR3 spans 14 residues. CDR3 DNA sequence: TGCGCCAGCGCGCGCGGGAAAGACTACAATGAGCAGTTCTTC. Protein product: CASARGKDYNEQFF.

V is TRBV11-2 and J is TRBJ1-3, with D possibly being TRBD1 (6 bases). The germline V gene has CDR1 SGHAT and CDR2 FQNNGV. The germline V and J ends were trimmed by 2 bases and 1 base, with 9 bases remaining between them. This CDR3 contains 15 residues. CDR3 coding DNA: TGTGCCAGCAGCTTAATAAGGGGGTCTGGAAACACCATATATTTT. Translation gives CASSLIRGSGNTIYF.

The rearrangement uses TRBV15 and TRBJ2-5; D possibly corresponds to TRBD2 (7 bases). Trimming took 0 bases from V and 7 from J, leaving 15 bases between them. From germline, CDR1 is LNHNV and CDR2 YYDKDF (reference sequence). CDR3 size: 15 residues. CDR3 sequence: CATSREWGGLVTQYF. The CDR3 DNA sequence: TGTGCCACCAGCAGAGAATGGGGGGGCTTAGTGACCCAGTACTTC.

V is TRBV2 and J is TRBJ1-5, with TRBD1 as a possible D gene (5 bases). The length of the CDR3 is 14 residues. Germline V gene sequence: CDR1 SNHLY, CDR2 FYNNEI. With 8 bases removed from V and 4 bases from J, the gap between germline ends came to 15 bases. The CDR3 protein is CASGGVRPNQPQHF. CDR3 in DNA: TGTGCCAGCGGGGGGGTTCGCCCTAATCAGCCCCAGCATTTT. The full variable domain, completed using reference TRBV2 and TRBJ1-5, is EPEVTQTPSHQVTQMGQEVILRCVPISNHLYFYWYRQILGQKVEFLVSFYNNEISEKSEIFDDQFSVERPDGSNFTLKIRSTKLEDSAMYFCASGGVRPNQPQHFGDGTRLSIL.

The chain is built from TRBV28 and TRBJ2-7; D perhaps matches TRBD1 (8 bases). Trimming pared 6 bases from V and 7 bases from J, leaving 13 bases between. The V gene's germline CDR1 is MDHEN and CDR2 SYDVKM. This CDR3 is 12 amino acids long. CDR3 protein: CASSTQGGEQYV. The CDR3 coding sequence is TGTGCCAGCAGCACACAGGGGGGGGAGCAGTACGTC.

This clone occurred once. J is TRBJ2-1 and V is TRBV5-4; 11 bases align to TRBD2. Germline V CDR1 and CDR2: SGHNT, YYREEE (reference sequence). This CDR3 region has 18 residues. The J segment lost 0 bases and the V segment lost 3 bases, leaving 8 bases of the junction unmatched. The CDR3, as DNA: TGTGCCAGCAGCTGGTCACTAGCGGGGGTCCCCTCCTACAATGAGCAGTTCTTC. Amino acids: CASSWSLAGVPSYNEQFF.

The V and J genes are TRBV2 and TRBJ2-3; TRBD1 matches 10 bases. The germline V gene encodes CDR1 SNHLY and CDR2 FYNNEI. Trimming at V came to 5 bases and at J to 0 bases, leaving 5 bases not matched to a gene. This CDR3 spans 16 amino acids. For the CDR3, the DNA is TGTGCCAGCAGTCTCGGGACAGGGGCTAGCACAGATACGCAGTATTTT. Its translation: CASSLGTGASTDTQYF.